This T cell receptor beta chain is drawn from a study of beta chain features in type 1 diabetes listed by TCRdb under 2018. Concerning the study at large: No differences in mean age, gender distribution, total cell number or subset yield were found between patients and healthy donors. A total of about 110,000,000 sorted cells were examined across all samples, and a strong correlation was observed between cell number per subset and RNA yield. The study compared the TCRB repertoires of sorted circulating CD4+ T cell subsets in recently diagnosed type 1 diabetes patients with those in matched healthy donors. Whereas all 30 or so donors provided naive and central memory subsets, regulatory and stem cell-like memory subsets were isolated from just 8 patients and roughly eight healthy donors.

For this clone: Its binding antigen is unknown. Base-call qualities are not available, and no considerably larger clone is one nucleotide away.

Each donor gave one peripheral blood draw, averaging approximately 0.12 L, which was collected into heparinised tubes. A BD FACSAria II and a panel including CD45RO, CCR7, CD25, CD127, CD95 and CD27 were used to sort naive, central memory, regulatory and stem cell-like memory CD4+ T cells. Every sorted population had a purity above 95%. PBMCs were separated immediately by Lymphoprep density gradient centrifugation and were stained directly, without being cultured. So that batch effects would be minimized, each experiment stained and sorted samples in pairs, pairing one healthy donor with one patient. The entire isolated RNA was reverse transcribed using the High Capacity cDNA Reverse Transcription Kit, and thus expressed TCRB transcripts were sequenced. Deep immunoSEQ sequencing was performed on naive, central memory and regulatory T cell samples, with an average of around 3.4 million total reads per sample. Sorted cells were lysed in RLT buffer and RNA was extracted with DNase-treated RNeasy Micro or Mini kits, depending on cell number. To prevent cross-contamination, every cell subset was processed on its own, while patient and healthy donor samples were processed together. Using the immunoSEQ multiplex PCR, TCRB sequences were amplified from cDNA into 87-bp fragments spanning the CDR3 region. Amplicons were sequenced on the Illumina HiSeq platform. In the source study's methods: Synthetic template baselines were used to correct PCR bias computationally, reads within Hamming distance 2 were collapsed together, and singletons that could not be merged were discarded. Reads were aligned against IMGT to assign V, D and J genes, CDR3 length and insertions or deletions at six rearrangement sites. Within each subset, clonotype counts were normalized to sorted cell number, and only after that were true diversity and Gini coefficients computed with the tcR R package. Repertoire sharing was quantified using the overlap coefficient calculated on TCRB nucleotide sequences. Out-of-frame TCRB sequences from naive cells were analyzed to stand in for the pre-selection repertoire. The source is immuneACCESS, and TCRdb retained only in-frame sequences with V and J called. Part of the clones is not carried over; for the studies checked, unresolved V genes explain less than half of this, and the remainder is unexplained. The V and J calls and the clone size are those of that table, but D and trimming were determined from the DNA. Present in this sample are roughly 330,000 clones, approximately 12% of which were seen just once. The ten largest account for about 0.016% of the sample.

Here is what the overall study found, with its caveats: Because small numbers of individuals were included in the HLA sub-analyses, any influence of HLA type on TCRB rearrangement was left unresolved. Shorter templates might have been favored by PCR, but patient and control samples were amplified and corrected together, so both groups would have been affected equally by any skew. Because cDNA rather than genomic DNA was sequenced, highly expressing activated cells could have been over-represented, although no difference in activation and CD3 levels was found between groups. In all four CD4+ subsets, TCRB CDR3 length was moderately but significantly shorter in type 1 diabetes patients. The naive, central memory and regulatory TCRB repertoires appeared to resemble one another more closely among patients than among healthy donors. Fewer insertions and more nucleotide deletions at VDJ recombination sites were observed in patients with type 1 diabetes, implying thymic rearrangement abnormalities.

The TCR originated in a woman aged 18-35 years with type 1 diabetes. The specimen sequenced was naive CD4+ T cells from blood. Reading the label with the study, this specimen's cell subset or site is: true naive CD4+ T cells.

The CDR3 region: CASSRAGARYNEQFF. The bases are TGTGCCAGCAGTCGAGCGGGAGCCCGATACAATGAGCAGTTCTTC. The sequence is built from TRBV28 and TRBJ2-1, and 8 bases in between align with TRBD2. The CDR3 sequence holds 15 residues, the cysteine and phenylalanine included. Just CDR3 DNA is preserved here, 45 bases in frame from base 1. CDR1 and CDR2, per the germline V gene, are MDHEN and SYDVKM. From V the trimming removes 5 bases and from J it removes 4 bases, while the gene matches leave 7 bases of the junction unaccounted for.